The sequence of this T cell receptor beta chain was determined in a study of Ad26.COV2.S vaccination and SARS-CoV-2 variants. Concerning this clone: The antigen remains unidentified.

Germline assignment: CDR1 SGHVS and CDR2 FNYEAQ. The CDR3 is made up of 16 amino acids. With 2 bases removed from V and 2 bases from J, the gap between germline ends came to 13 bases. Here immunoSEQ multiplex PCR was the method, and the copy in TCRdb shows in-frame clones only, minus some. The data show 380,000 or so clones, about nine tenths seen once. Overall study findings and caveats: It was found that vaccine and placebo recipients had similar non-spike TCR breadth.

Treatment noted: 19 received Ad26.COV2.S at low or high dose, single or two shots; 5 received placebo; per-sample allocation not given. Sampling was performed 63 days after the first vaccine or placebo injection. The rearrangement links TRBV7-6 to TRBJ2-1; the D is unclear. Source: peripheral blood, taken in a trial of Ad26.COV2.S vaccine versus placebo. This receptor was obtained from a person aged 18-60 years who received the Ad26.COV2.S COVID-19 vaccine or a placebo. The CDR3 DNA sequence: TGTGCCAGCAGCTTATCTTGGAGAAGCGCCTACAATGAGCAGTTCTTC. This translates into CASSLSWRSAYNEQFF.